The rows below give T cell receptor beta chains drawn from one sample of a study of blood T cell repertoires in COVID-19. Measured with immunoSEQ multiplex PCR; TCRdb has only the in-frame clones, and not every one. The sample carries 150,000 to 250,000 clones, 70% to 80% recorded once. Specimen: peripheral blood. These receptors originate from a woman aged 40-49 years with COVID-19, enrolled during active disease. Both conserved end residues are trimmed from each CDR3.

v_gene: TRBV7-9; len: 15; CDR3aa: ASSLARKEYMNTEAF
v_gene: TRBV7-3; len: 12; CDR3aa: ASTPGGRNTEAF
v_gene: TRBV7-2; len: 12; CDR3aa: ASSLTGANYGYT
v_gene: TRBV19; len: 12; CDR3aa: ASSTGTVAYEQY
v_gene: TRBV29-1; len: 12; CDR3aa: SVDSNWSYNEQF
v_gene: TRBV2; len: 11; CDR3aa: ASSDEGETEAF
v_gene: TRBV19; len: 12; CDR3aa: ASSGTGANEKLF
v_gene: TRBV3-1/TRBV3-2; len: 13; CDR3aa: ASSQGSGGGQPQH
v_gene: TRBV19; len: 12; CDR3aa: ASSTLAGPYEQY
v_gene: TRBV6-5; len: 12; CDR3aa: ASSRERQIYGYT
v_gene: TRBV27; len: 11; CDR3aa: ARTTALSGEQY
v_gene: TRBV4-3; len: 14; CDR3aa: ASSQAGQGNTGELF
v_gene: TRBV9; len: 13; CDR3aa: ASSVGGEAGYGYT
v_gene: TRBV12-3/TRBV12-4; len: 11; CDR3aa: ASSVRYGGEQY
v_gene: TRBV7-2; len: 12; CDR3aa: ASSSWGGRNEQF
v_gene: TRBV6-6; len: 12; CDR3aa: ASSRLAGGLEQF
v_gene: TRBV29-1; len: 11; CDR3aa: SDWDRGSSGYT
v_gene: TRBV10-3; len: 9; CDR3aa: AISVGDGYT
v_gene: TRBV6-5; len: 11; CDR3aa: ASSYSIGGPQH
v_gene: TRBV11-2; len: 14; CDR3aa: ASSLMSGSSYNEQF
v_gene: TRBV5-6; len: 11; CDR3aa: ASSPDRVLTGS
v_gene: TRBV6-2/TRBV6-3; len: 16; CDR3aa: ASSYSSVGGGQTDTQY
v_gene: TRBV18; len: 13; CDR3aa: ASSRQGPSYHGQY
v_gene: TRBV5-4; len: 14; CDR3aa: ASSLGESGSYNEQF
v_gene: TRBV7-9; len: 13; CDR3aa: ASSLPRGNTGELF
v_gene: TRBV28; len: 13; CDR3aa: ASSLAGNLNQPQH
v_gene: TRBV9; len: 14; CDR3aa: ASSVASGLRFGGYT
v_gene: TRBV4-1; len: 14; CDR3aa: ASSQPMRTGGNTIY
v_gene: TRBV2; len: 13; CDR3aa: ASNPLRASYEKLF
v_gene: TRBV4-1; len: 13; CDR3aa: ASSHRSLTGYEQY
v_gene: TRBV6-5; len: 10; CDR3aa: ASGREYNEQF
v_gene: TRBV4-1; len: 13; CDR3aa: ASSQVSRGAYEQY
v_gene: TRBV30; len: 10; CDR3aa: AWNRGNEKLF
v_gene: TRBV28; len: 10; CDR3aa: ASSRGSYEQY
v_gene: TRBV5-5; len: 12; CDR3aa: ASSLILQGNEQF
v_gene: TRBV3-1/TRBV3-2; len: 13; CDR3aa: ASSLSGGTYNEQF
v_gene: TRBV4-1; len: 13; CDR3aa: ASSQGQGVGYGYT
v_gene: TRBV9; len: 10; CDR3aa: ASSVELGGYT
v_gene: TRBV18; len: 12; CDR3aa: ASSLDSQNTEAF
v_gene: TRBV9; len: 11; CDR3aa: ASPPRLFYEQY
v_gene: TRBV14; len: 14; CDR3aa: ASSQDWGGFSYEQY
v_gene: TRBV5-8; len: 12; CDR3aa: ASRGTGSYNEQF
v_gene: TRBV7-9; len: 14; CDR3aa: ASSQTGGAGNQPQH
v_gene: TRBV14; len: 10; CDR3aa: ASSLDSKGYT
v_gene: TRBV7-6; len: 11; CDR3aa: ASSYTEGSEQY
v_gene: TRBV6-5; len: 12; CDR3aa: ASSKKRLNQPQH
v_gene: TRBV5-1; len: 13; CDR3aa: ASSLGGTSSQPQH
v_gene: TRBV13; len: 13; CDR3aa: ASSLLAGLYNEQF
v_gene: TRBV27; len: 14; CDR3aa: ASSLEASGMANEQF
v_gene: TRBV6-4; len: 11; CDR3aa: ASSRQGSNTIY
v_gene: TRBV5-4; len: 12; CDR3aa: ASSLASSGNTIY
v_gene: TRBV7-9; len: 14; CDR3aa: ASSLGRDSSTDTQY
v_gene: TRBV2; len: 11; CDR3aa: ASNLKVGYEQF
v_gene: TRBV5-6; len: 12; CDR3aa: ASSFQGAIYEQY